This entry is about one T cell receptor beta chain. V was cut by 5 bases and J by 0 bases, with 10 bases left in between. The germline V gene encodes CDR1 LNHDA and CDR2 SQIVND (reference sequence). CDR3 length: 14 amino acids. This sample was taken from a study of blood T cell repertoires in COVID-19. As for the study in general: T cells, B-cell-depleted T cells, or PBMCs provided the cDNA or gDNA that served as material.

Enrolment of Seattle patients took place during active infection, and they were followed longitudinally. The repertoire was sequenced with immunoSEQ multiplex PCR; TCRdb's copy has only in-frame clones and lacks some. The profile shows over 85,000 clones, about 85% of them singletons. Sequences were obtained from peripheral blood. This chain joins TRBV19 and TRBJ1-1; TRBD1 is a possible D gene (6 bases). The sequence derives from a woman older than 75 with COVID-19, enrolled during active disease. In nucleotides, the CDR3 is TGTGCCAGTAGTTTGGGACACGTGAACACTGAAGCTTTCTTT. Its protein product is CASSLGHVNTEAFF.